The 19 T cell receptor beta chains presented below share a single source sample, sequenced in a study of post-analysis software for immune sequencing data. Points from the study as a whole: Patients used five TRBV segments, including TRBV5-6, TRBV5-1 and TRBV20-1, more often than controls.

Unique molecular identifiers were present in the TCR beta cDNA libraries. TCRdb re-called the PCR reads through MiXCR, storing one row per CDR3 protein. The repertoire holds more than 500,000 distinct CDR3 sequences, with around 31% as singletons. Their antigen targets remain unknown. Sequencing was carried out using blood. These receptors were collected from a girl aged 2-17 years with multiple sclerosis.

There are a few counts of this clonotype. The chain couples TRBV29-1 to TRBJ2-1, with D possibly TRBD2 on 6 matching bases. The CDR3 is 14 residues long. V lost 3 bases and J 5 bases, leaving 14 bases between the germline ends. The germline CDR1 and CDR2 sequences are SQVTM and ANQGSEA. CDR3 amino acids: CSVEGGTAHNEQFF. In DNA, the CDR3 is TGCAGCGTTGAGGGGGGAACGGCACACAATGAGCAGTTCTTC.

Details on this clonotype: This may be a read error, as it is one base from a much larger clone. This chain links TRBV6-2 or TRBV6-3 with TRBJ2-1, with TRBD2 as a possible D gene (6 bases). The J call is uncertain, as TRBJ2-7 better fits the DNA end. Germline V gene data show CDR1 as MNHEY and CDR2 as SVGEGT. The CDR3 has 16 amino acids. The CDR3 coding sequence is TGTGCCAGCAGTTACTCGCGGGAATTCTCCTACAATGAGCAGTACTTC. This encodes CASSYSREFSYNEQYF.

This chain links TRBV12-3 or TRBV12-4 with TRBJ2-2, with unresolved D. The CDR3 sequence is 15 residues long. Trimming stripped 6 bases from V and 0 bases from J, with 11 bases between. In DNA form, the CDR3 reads TGTGCCAGCAGGTTATCCCTCACGAACACCGGGGAGCTGTTTTTT. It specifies CASRLSLTNTGELFF.

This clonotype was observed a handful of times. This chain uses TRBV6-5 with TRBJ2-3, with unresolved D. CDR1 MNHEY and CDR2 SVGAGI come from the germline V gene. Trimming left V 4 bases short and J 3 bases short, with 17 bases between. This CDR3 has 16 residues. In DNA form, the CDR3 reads TGTGCCAGCAGTTGGCAGAGAGGAGCAAGGACAGATACGCAGTATTTT. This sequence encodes CASSWQRGARTDTQYF.

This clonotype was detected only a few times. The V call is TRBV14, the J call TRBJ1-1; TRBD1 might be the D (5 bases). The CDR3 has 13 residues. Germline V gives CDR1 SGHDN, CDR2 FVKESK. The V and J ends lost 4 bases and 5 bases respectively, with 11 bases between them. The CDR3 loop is CASSPGRVTEAFF. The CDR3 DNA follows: TGTGCCAGCAGCCCGGGGCGGGTGACTGAAGCTTTCTTT.

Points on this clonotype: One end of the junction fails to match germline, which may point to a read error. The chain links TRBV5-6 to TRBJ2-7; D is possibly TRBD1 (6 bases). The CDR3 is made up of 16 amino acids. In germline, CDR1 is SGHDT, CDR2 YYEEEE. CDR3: CTSSLKAKGHLYEQYF. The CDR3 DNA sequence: TGTACCAGCAGCTTGAAGGCCAAGGGACACCTCTACGAGCAGTACTTC.

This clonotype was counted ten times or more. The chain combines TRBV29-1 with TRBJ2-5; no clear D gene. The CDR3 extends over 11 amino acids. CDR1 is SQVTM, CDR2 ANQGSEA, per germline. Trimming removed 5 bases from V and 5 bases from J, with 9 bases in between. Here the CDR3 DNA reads TGCAGCGTTTCCGCCAGGGAGACCCAGTACTTC. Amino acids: CSVSARETQYF.

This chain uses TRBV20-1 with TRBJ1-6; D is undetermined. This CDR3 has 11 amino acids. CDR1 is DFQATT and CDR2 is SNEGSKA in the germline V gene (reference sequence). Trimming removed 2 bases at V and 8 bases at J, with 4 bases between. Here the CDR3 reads CSARSDSPLHF. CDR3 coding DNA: TGCAGTGCTAGATCTGATTCACCCCTCCACTTT.

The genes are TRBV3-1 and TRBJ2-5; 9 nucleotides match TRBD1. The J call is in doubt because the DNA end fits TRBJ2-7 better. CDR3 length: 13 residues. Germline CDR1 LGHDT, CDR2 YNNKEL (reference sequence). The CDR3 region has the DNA TGTGCCAGCAGCCAACGGGACAGGGACGAGCAGTACTTC. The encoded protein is CASSQRDRDEQYF.

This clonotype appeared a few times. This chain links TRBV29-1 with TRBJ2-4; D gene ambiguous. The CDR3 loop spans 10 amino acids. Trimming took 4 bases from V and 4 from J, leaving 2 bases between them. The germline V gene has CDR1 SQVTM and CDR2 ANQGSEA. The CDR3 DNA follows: TGCAGCGTTGTAAAAAACATTCAGTACTTC. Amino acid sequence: CSVVKNIQYF.

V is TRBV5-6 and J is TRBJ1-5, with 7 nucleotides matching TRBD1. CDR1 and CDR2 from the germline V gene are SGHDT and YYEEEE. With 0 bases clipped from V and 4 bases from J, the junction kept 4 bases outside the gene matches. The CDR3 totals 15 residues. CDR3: CASSLDRGPNQPQHF. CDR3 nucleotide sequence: TGTGCCAGCAGCTTGGACAGGGGACCTAATCAGCCCCAGCATTTT.

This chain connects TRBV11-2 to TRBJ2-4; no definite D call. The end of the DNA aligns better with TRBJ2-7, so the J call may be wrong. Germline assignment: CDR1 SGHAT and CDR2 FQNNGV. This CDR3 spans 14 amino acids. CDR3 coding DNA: TGTGCCAGCAGTCAAAACGCACAGTGCGGCGAGCAGTACTTC. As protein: CASSQNAQCGEQYF.

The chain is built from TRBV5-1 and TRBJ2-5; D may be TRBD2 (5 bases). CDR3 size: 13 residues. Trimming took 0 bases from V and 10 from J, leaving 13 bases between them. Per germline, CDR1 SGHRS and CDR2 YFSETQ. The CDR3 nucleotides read TGCGCCAGCAGCTTGGATCGGGGAATGGACCAGTACTTC. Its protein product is CASSLDRGMDQYF.

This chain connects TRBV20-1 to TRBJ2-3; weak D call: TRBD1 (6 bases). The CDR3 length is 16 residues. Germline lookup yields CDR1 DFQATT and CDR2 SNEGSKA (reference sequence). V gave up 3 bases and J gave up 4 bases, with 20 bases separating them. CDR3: CSASLPQQGRADTQYF. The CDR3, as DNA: TGCAGTGCTAGTCTCCCTCAACAGGGTAGGGCAGATACGCAGTATTTT.

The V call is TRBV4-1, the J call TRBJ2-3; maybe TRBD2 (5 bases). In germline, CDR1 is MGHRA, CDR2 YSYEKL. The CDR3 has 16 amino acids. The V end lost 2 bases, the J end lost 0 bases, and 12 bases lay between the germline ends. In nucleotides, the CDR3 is TGCGCCAGCAGCCAATTTGAACGGGGAAGCACAGATACGCAGTATTTT. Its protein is CASSQFERGSTDTQYF.

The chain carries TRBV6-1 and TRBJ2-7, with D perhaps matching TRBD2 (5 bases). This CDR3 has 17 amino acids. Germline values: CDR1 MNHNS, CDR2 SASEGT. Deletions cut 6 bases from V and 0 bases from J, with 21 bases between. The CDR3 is CASSETPGSGASYEQYF. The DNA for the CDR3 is TGTGCCAGCAGCGAAACCCCGGGATCAGGCGCCTCCTACGAGCAGTACTTC.

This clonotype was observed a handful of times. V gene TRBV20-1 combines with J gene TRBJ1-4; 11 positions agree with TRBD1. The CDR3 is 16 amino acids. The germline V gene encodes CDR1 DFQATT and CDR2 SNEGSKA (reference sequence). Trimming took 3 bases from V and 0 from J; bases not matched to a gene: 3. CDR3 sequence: CSARDRGRSTNEKLFF. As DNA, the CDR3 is TGCAGTGCTAGGGACAGGGGGCGTTCAACTAATGAAAAACTGTTTTTT.

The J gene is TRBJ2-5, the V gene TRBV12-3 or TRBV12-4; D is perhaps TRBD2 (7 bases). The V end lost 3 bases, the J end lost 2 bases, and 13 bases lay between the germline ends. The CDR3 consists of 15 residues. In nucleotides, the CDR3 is TGTGCCAGCAGTTTTTGGGGGGGGCTGCAAGAGACCCAGTACTTC. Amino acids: CASSFWGGLQETQYF.

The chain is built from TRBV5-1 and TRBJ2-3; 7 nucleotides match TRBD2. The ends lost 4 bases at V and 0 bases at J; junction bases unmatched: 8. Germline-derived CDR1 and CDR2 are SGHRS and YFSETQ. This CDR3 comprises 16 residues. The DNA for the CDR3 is TGCGCCAGCAGCGACGGAACTAGCGCTAGCACAGATACGCAGTATTTT. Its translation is CASSDGTSASTDTQYF.